What follows is one T cell receptor (beta chain) and its context. The data stem from a study of blood T cell repertoires in COVID-19. Study details: The origin of the acute and convalescent COVID-19 samples was the United States, Italy and Spain.

Everyone who took part was 18 to 89 years old, and they came from 24 US areas. Cohorts were determined from participant-reported clinical history. The table came from immunoSEQ multiplex PCR; TCRdb's copy has only in-frame clones and leaves some out. The data show fewer than 250,000 clones, about nine tenths seen once. The sample taken for sequencing was PBMCs or T cells enriched from blood (not recorded which). The receptor was derived from a woman in her twenties or thirties with acute COVID-19.

DNA for the CDR3: TGCAGCGTTACCGGACAGGGGCCAGATACGCAGTATTTT. Protein product: CSVTGQGPDTQYF. The chain recombines TRBV29-1 with TRBJ2-3, with 9 bases identical to TRBD1. Germline assignment: CDR1 SQVTM and CDR2 ANQGSEA. The length of the CDR3 is 13 residues. V was pared by 5 bases and J by 4 bases, with 4 bases of the junction left unmatched.